The 18 T cell receptor beta chains given below trace back to one sample, sequenced in a study of blood T cells in healthy people across ages. The second PCR ran about 6 to 11 cycles with a sample-barcoded 5' primer and J-beta primers. One entry per CDR3 protein results from TCRdb running MiXCR on the 5' RACE reads. The sample carries 1.5 million to 2 million distinct CDR3 sequences, 28% recorded once. Sequenced input: blood. These receptors came from a woman aged 25 to 39 in good health.

Worth noting for this clonotype: Lacking the conserved final phenylalanine or tryptophan, this CDR3 likely reflects a read error. The rearrangement uses TRBV2 and TRBJ2-4; D might be TRBD1 (6 bases). The J call may be mistaken, given a closer DNA end match to TRBJ2-7. The CDR3 length is 14 residues. CDR1 SNHLY and CDR2 FYNNEI come from the germline V gene. The CDR3 here is CASVRGHSSYEQYC. DNA of the CDR3: TGTGCCAGCGTCAGGGGTCACTCATCCTACGAGCAGTACTGC.

Only a few counts were recorded for this clonotype. The chain uses TRBV10-3 and TRBJ1-2, with D perhaps TRBD1 (5 bases). V lost 0 bases to trimming and J lost 7 bases, with 9 bases between them. The CDR3 loop spans 13 amino acids. Germline V gene lookup returns CDR1 ENHRY and CDR2 SYGVKD. The CDR3, as DNA: TGTGCCATCAGTGAGTCCGGCAGGGCTGGCTACACCTTC. It encodes CAISESGRAGYTF.

As regards this clonotype: A much larger clone sits a single nucleotide away, making a read error possible. This CDR3 reads CASPPTGVSYEQYF. In DNA form, the CDR3 reads TGTGCCAGCCCCCCAACTGGGGTCTCCTACGAGCAGTACTTC. The chain is built from TRBV7-6 and TRBJ2-7; the D is unclear. Germline lookup yields CDR1 SGHVS and CDR2 FNYEAQ. V lost 8 bases to trimming and J lost 0 bases, with 14 bases between them. The CDR3 sequence is 14 residues long.

The CDR3 DNA follows: TGTGCCAGTACACAGGGCTCCACTGAAGCTTTCTTT. Translation gives CASTQGSTEAFF. The chain is built from TRBV19 and TRBJ1-1; a possible D gene is TRBD1 (6 bases). V lost 7 bases and J lost 4, with 10 bases in between. The length of the CDR3 is 12 residues. Germline V gene lookup returns CDR1 LNHDA and CDR2 SQIVND (reference sequence).

This clonotype was detected ten times or more. This rearrangement joins TRBV10-3 to TRBJ2-1; 9 positions agree with TRBD1. J gave up 9 bases and V 11 bases, and 14 bases lay outside the gene matches. Per the germline V gene, CDR1 is ENHRY and CDR2 is SYGVKD. This CDR3 is 14 amino acids long. Here the CDR3 reads CASGQGQMVGEQFF. In DNA form, the CDR3 reads TGTGCCTCCGGACAGGGGCAGATGGTAGGTGAGCAGTTCTTC.

V usage is TRBV2 and J usage is TRBJ2-7, with D perhaps assigned TRBD1 or TRBD2 (5 bases each). This CDR3 spans 15 amino acids. The germline V and J ends were trimmed by 4 bases and 4 bases, with 17 bases remaining between them. Germline loops: CDR1 SNHLY, CDR2 FYNNEI. In DNA, the CDR3 is TGTGCCAGCAGTGGCCCCCGGGACGGCCCGTACGAGCAGTACTTC. It specifies CASSGPRDGPYEQYF.

This clonotype was counted only a few times. The chain is built from TRBV7-9 and TRBJ2-7; D is tentatively TRBD1 or TRBD2 (5 bases each). This CDR3 comprises 15 residues. Trimming shortened V by 1 base and J by 2 bases, and 12 bases separated the two germline ends. The germline CDR1 and CDR2 sequences are SEHNR and FQNEAQ (reference sequence). CDR3 in amino acids: CASSLGGPRAYEQYF. CDR3 DNA sequence: TGTGCCAGCAGCTTAGGGGGACCTAGGGCCTACGAGCAGTACTTC.

This sequence joins TRBV10-3 and TRBJ2-1; D uncertain. Germline assignment: CDR1 ENHRY and CDR2 SYGVKD. V was clipped by 2 bases and J by 7 bases, with 9 bases between them. The CDR3 sequence is 13 residues long. CDR3 residues: CAISEPMGNEQFF. The CDR3 bases are TGTGCCATCAGTGAGCCCATGGGAAATGAGCAGTTCTTC.

The CDR3 sequence is CASSQGPRHSNQPQHF. In DNA, the CDR3 is TGCGCCAGCAGCCAGGGACCGAGACATAGCAATCAGCCCCAGCATTTT. This rearrangement joins TRBV4-1 to TRBJ1-5; the D gene is possibly TRBD1 (5 bases). The V gene's germline CDR1 is MGHRA and CDR2 YSYEKL. The CDR3 is 16 residues long. Trimming removed 3 bases at V and 0 bases at J, with 12 bases between.

This clonotype occurred a few times. This sequence joins TRBV9 and TRBJ1-4; 8 bases are a match to TRBD1. Germline CDR1 reads SGDLS; CDR2 reads YYNGEE. The CDR3 totals 17 residues. The J segment lost 4 bases and the V segment lost 3 bases, leaving 11 bases of the junction unmatched. Here the CDR3 DNA reads TGTGCCAGCAGCGCAGAACCCCCGGGACAGGTTAATGAAAAACTGTTTTTT. It encodes CASSAEPPGQVNEKLFF.

CDR3 DNA sequence: TGTGCCAGCACAGATAGCGGGGTCCTCGGGGAGCTGTTTTTT. The encoded protein is CASTDSGVLGELFF. This sequence joins TRBV7-2 and TRBJ2-2; TRBD2 matches at 8 bases. Germline V gene sequence: CDR1 SGHTA, CDR2 FQGNSA. J was trimmed by 7 bases and V by 7 bases; bases with no gene match: 8. The CDR3 is 14 residues long. Variable domain in full (rest from reference TRBV7-2 and TRBJ2-2): GAGVSQSPSNKVTEKGKDVELRCDPISGHTALYWYRQSLGQGLEFLIYFQGNSAPDKSGLPSDRFSAERTGGSVSTLTIQRTQQEDSAVYLCASTDSGVLGELFFGEGSRLTVL.

The chain couples TRBV20-1 to TRBJ1-4; the D is unclear. The V gene's germline CDR1 is DFQATT and CDR2 SNEGSKA (reference sequence). V was shortened by 1 base and J by 8 bases, with 14 bases between the two germline ends. The CDR3 is 14 residues long. The CDR3: CSARVAGSTEKLFF. The CDR3 DNA reads TGCAGTGCTAGAGTGGCGGGGAGCACCGAAAAACTGTTTTTT.

This chain uses TRBV6-1 with TRBJ2-3; 8 bases line up with TRBD2. The CDR3 length is 14 residues. Germline values: CDR1 MNHNS, CDR2 SASEGT. J gave up 4 bases and V 8 bases, and 8 bases lay outside the gene matches. The CDR3 DNA follows: TGTGCCAGCCGCGGGGAGCGGGAGTCAGATACGCAGTATTTT. It is translated as CASRGERESDTQYF.

The chain combines TRBV7-3 with TRBJ2-1; TRBD2 agrees at 7 bases. The ends lost 4 bases at V and 7 bases at J; junction bases unmatched: 10. The CDR3 has 15 amino acids. Germline loops: CDR1 SGHTA, CDR2 FQGTGA. The CDR3 reads CASSSIGEGYNEQFF. CDR3 bases: TGTGCCAGCAGCTCCATAGGGGAGGGTTATAATGAGCAGTTCTTC. The full variable domain, completed using reference TRBV7-3 and TRBJ2-1, is GAGVSQTPSNKVTEKGKYVELRCDPISGHTALYWYRQSLGQGPEFLIYFQGTGAADDSGLPNDRFFAVRPEGSVSTLKIQRTERGDSAVYLCASSSIGEGYNEQFFGPGTRLTVL.

This chain links TRBV28 with TRBJ1-2; D might be TRBD1 (5 bases). This CDR3 contains 14 residues. CDR1 is MDHEN and CDR2 is SYDVKM in the germline V gene. Trimming removed 6 bases at V and 8 bases at J, with 19 bases between. The CDR3 region is CASRLRGRDWGYTF. The CDR3 coding sequence is TGTGCCAGCAGGTTAAGGGGCAGGGACTGGGGCTACACCTTC.

This rearrangement joins TRBV5-1 to TRBJ2-3, with a possible D match to TRBD1 (6 bases). Trimming shortened V by 0 bases and J by 4 bases, and 12 bases separated the two germline ends. The CDR3 covers 15 residues. Germline V CDR1 and CDR2: SGHRS, YFSETQ. CDR3 nucleotide sequence: TGCGCCAGCAGCTTGGGCAGGGGACGAGCAGATACGCAGTATTTT. It encodes CASSLGRGRADTQYF.

V usage is TRBV20-1 and J usage is TRBJ1-1; D is ambiguous. V lost 5 bases to trimming and J lost 4 bases, with 5 bases between them. The CDR3 extends over 10 amino acids. In germline, CDR1 is DFQATT, CDR2 SNEGSKA (reference sequence). DNA for the CDR3: TGCAGTGCTCTTAGCACTGAAGCTTTCTTT. Amino acid sequence: CSALSTEAFF.

This chain uses TRBV2 with TRBJ1-2; a possible D gene is TRBD1 (6 bases). Germline V CDR1 and CDR2: SNHLY, FYNNEI. Trimming took off 4 bases at V and 6 bases at J, with 12 bases between the two ends. The CDR3 contains 13 residues. CDR3: CASSVWGGNGYTF. CDR3 DNA: TGTGCCAGCAGTGTGTGGGGGGGCAATGGCTACACCTTC.